This T cell receptor beta chain was recovered during a study of T-cell reconstitution after alpha-beta-depleted transplantation in children. The TCRbeta library incorporated unique molecular identifiers. TCRdb called the PCR reads again in MiXCR, with one record for every CDR3 protein. The sample lists about 360,000 distinct CDR3 sequences, about an eighth occurring once. This clonotype was seen more than once but under ten times. Sequenced material: PBMCs, taken from the stem cell graft. The sequence derives from a human donor who donated a stem cell graft to a child with Fanconi anemia.

The CDR3 reads CASRPRLVLRGYTF. CDR3 DNA sequence: TGTGCCAGCAGACCCAGGCTGGTACTTCGGGGCTACACCTTC. The chain joins TRBV13 to TRBJ1-2; D ambiguous. Trimming took 6 bases from V and 8 from J, leaving 19 bases between them. Germline V lookup: CDR1 PRHDT, CDR2 FYEKMQ (reference sequence). The CDR3 loop spans 14 amino acids.